This T cell receptor (beta chain) was sequenced in a study of blood T cell repertoires in COVID-19. Looking at the study overall: The United States, Italy and Spain were the sources of the acute and convalescent COVID-19 samples. Sources were T cells, B-cell-depleted T cells, or PBMCs; the material itself was cDNA or gDNA.

CDR3 length equals 14 residues. Germline CDR1 is LNHDA and CDR2 is SQIVND (reference sequence). Between the trimmed V and J ends, which lost 4 bases and 1 base, there was a span of 10 bases. TCRdb's copy holds only in-frame clones and misses some; the assay was immunoSEQ multiplex PCR. The sample has about 240,000 clones, around 81% seen once. This TCR was sampled from a young man who had recovered from COVID-19. The chain has TRBV19 and TRBJ1-2, with D perhaps matching TRBD1 (6 bases). Sequencing used peripheral blood. CDR3 sequence reads: CASSTRQDNYGYTF. CDR3 in DNA: TGTGCCAGTAGTACCAGACAGGATAACTATGGCTACACCTTC.